This entry lists 25 T cell receptor beta chains sequenced from one sample in a study of blood T cell repertoires in COVID-19. Using immunoSEQ multiplex PCR, the repertoire was profiled, and TCRdb retains in-frame clones only, with some absent. The repertoire holds 77,000 or so clones, with roughly 90% as singletons. The sample comprised peripheral blood. The source of these receptors is a man aged 45-65 years with active COVID-19.

The J gene is TRBJ2-1, the V gene TRBV5-4, with 7 bases aligning to TRBD1. The CDR3 length is 16 residues. Looked up from germline, CDR1 is SGHNT and CDR2 is YYREEE (reference sequence). V lost 4 bases to trimming and J lost 6 bases; unmatched junction nucleotides: 13. The CDR3 nucleotides are TGTGCCAGCAGCCTGAGCGACAGGGAATTCAGCAATGAGCAGTTCTTC. Translating gives CASSLSDREFSNEQFF.

This chain joins TRBV9 and TRBJ2-3; 8 bases are a match to TRBD2. Trimming removed 1 base from V and 4 bases from J; junction bases left unmatched: 11. This CDR3 contains 17 residues. CDR1 is SGDLS and CDR2 is YYNGEE in the germline V gene. The CDR3 sequence is CASSVRSGGALSDTQYF. As DNA, the CDR3 is TGTGCCAGCAGCGTAAGAAGCGGGGGAGCCCTCTCAGATACGCAGTATTTT.

The chain couples TRBV19 to TRBJ2-7, with D maybe TRBD1 (6 bases). The CDR3 runs to 13 residues. Looked up from germline, CDR1 is LNHDA and CDR2 is SQIVND (reference sequence). Deletions cut 4 bases from V and 0 bases from J, with 7 bases between. This CDR3 is CASSTGVSYEQYF. CDR3 coding DNA: TGTGCCAGTAGTACAGGGGTCTCCTACGAGCAGTACTTC.

This clone has more than one count but fewer than ten. The chain carries TRBV13 and TRBJ1-3, with 7 nucleotides matching TRBD1. Unmatched junction bases numbered 5, after V lost 8 bases and J lost 4 bases. The CDR3 extends over 13 amino acids. Germline assignment: CDR1 PRHDT and CDR2 FYEKMQ (reference sequence). The CDR3 region is CASGQVQGNTIYF. CDR3 in DNA: TGTGCCAGCGGACAGGTCCAGGGAAACACCATATATTTT. The variable domain in full, with the rest retrieved from reference TRBV13 and TRBJ1-3, is AAGVIQSPRHLIKEKRETATLKCYPIPRHDTVYWYQQGPGQDPQFLISFYEKMQSDKGSIPDRFSAQQFSDYHSELNMSSLELGDSALYFCASGQVQGNTIYFGEGSWLTVV.

The V call is TRBV12-3 or TRBV12-4, the J call TRBJ1-5; 7 bases are a match to TRBD1. The CDR3 runs 13 residues. V was clipped by 7 bases and J by 3 bases; unmatched bases: 3. The CDR3 sequence: CASTGQANQPQHF. In nucleotides, the CDR3 is TGTGCCAGCACCGGACAGGCCAATCAGCCCCAGCATTTT.

This chain links TRBV4-2 with TRBJ2-1; maybe TRBD2 (6 bases). Trimming removed 4 bases at V and 4 bases at J, with 17 bases between. The CDR3 extends over 16 amino acids. The germline V gene encodes CDR1 LGHNA and CDR2 YNFKEQ. The CDR3 DNA reads TGTGCCAGCAGCCCAGGAGGGCAGGGCCTTTACAATGAGCAGTTCTTC. Translated: CASSPGGQGLYNEQFF.

The chain employs TRBV19 and TRBJ2-1, with D unresolved. The CDR3 covers 11 residues. Trimming stripped 7 bases from V and 5 bases from J, with 6 bases between. Germline-derived CDR1 and CDR2 are LNHDA and SQIVND (reference sequence). CDR3 residues: CASTLDNEQFF. CDR3 nucleotides: TGTGCCAGTACCTTAGACAATGAGCAGTTCTTC.

V is TRBV6-5 and J is TRBJ2-3, with a tentative D call TRBD2 (6 bases). The CDR3 has 13 residues. Looked up from germline, CDR1 is MNHEY and CDR2 is SVGAGI. Deletions cut 6 bases from V and 5 bases from J, with 12 bases between. CDR3 sequence: CASRYGSQDTQYF. The CDR3 DNA is TGTGCCAGCAGATACGGGAGTCAAGATACGCAGTATTTT.

The V call is TRBV11-2, the J call TRBJ1-6; TRBD1 aligns across 8 bases. CDR1 is SGHAT, CDR2 FQNNGV, per germline. V lost 5 bases to trimming and J lost 2 bases; unmatched junction nucleotides: 5. The CDR3 covers 16 residues. The CDR3 DNA sequence: TGTGCCAGCAGCGATAAGGACAGGGCCTATAATTCACCCCTCCACTTT. This codes for CASSDKDRAYNSPLHF. The full variable domain, in which reference TRBV11-2 and TRBJ1-6 provide the parts outside the CDR3, is EAGVAQSPRYKIIEKRQSVAFWCNPISGHATLYWYQQILGQGPKLLIQFQNNGVVDDSQLPKDRFSAERLKGVDSTLKIQPAKLEDSAVYLCASSDKDRAYNSPLHFGNGTRLTVT.

This chain connects TRBV5-4 to TRBJ2-1; D call uncertain. V lost 1 base, J lost 7 bases, and 21 bases lay in between. The germline CDR1 and CDR2 sequences are SGHNT and YYREEE (reference sequence). The CDR3 extends over 17 amino acids. In DNA form, the CDR3 reads TGTGCCAGCAGCTTGTCTTTCGGCCCACAAGTGACTAATGAGCAGTTCTTC. Encoded protein: CASSLSFGPQVTNEQFF.

V and J are TRBV11-3 and TRBJ2-2, with no clear D. Germline CDR1 is SGHNT and CDR2 is YENEEA. This CDR3 region has 15 residues. The V end was cut by 1 base, the J end by 3 bases, with 9 bases between. This CDR3 reads CASSLGATYTGELFF. As DNA, the CDR3 is TGTGCCAGCAGCTTAGGTGCGACTTACACCGGGGAGCTGTTTTTT.

The V and J genes are TRBV2 and TRBJ2-4; TRBD1 matches 11 bases. Germline V gene data show CDR1 as SNHLY and CDR2 as FYNNEI. Trimming at V came to 9 bases and at J to 7 bases, leaving 23 bases not matched to a gene. There are 19 residues in the CDR3. CDR3 region: CARRGNTAAGTGGSNIQYF. The CDR3 DNA sequence: TGTGCCAGAAGGGGGAATACGGCCGCCGGGACAGGGGGTTCGAACATTCAGTACTTC. The full variable domain, its missing parts supplied by reference TRBV2 and TRBJ2-4, is EPEVTQTPSHQVTQMGQEVILRCVPISNHLYFYWYRQILGQKVEFLVSFYNNEISEKSEIFDDQFSVERPDGSNFTLKIRSTKLEDSAMYFCARRGNTAAGTGGSNIQYFGAGTRLSVL.

This chain connects TRBV9 to TRBJ2-7; a possible D gene is TRBD1 (7 bases). The V and J ends lost 2 bases and 0 bases respectively, with 12 bases between them. CDR1 is SGDLS and CDR2 is YYNGEE in the germline V gene. The CDR3 loop spans 15 amino acids. The CDR3 DNA is TGTGCCAGCAGCGTCGGCGGGGACAGCTCCTACGAGCAGTACTTC. Amino acid sequence: CASSVGGDSSYEQYF.

In its sample, this clone was seen once. V gene TRBV11-2 combines with J gene TRBJ2-7; 7 bases line up with TRBD2. This CDR3 contains 15 residues. The junction had 4 bases not matched to a gene; V was cut back by 2 bases and J by 0 bases. In germline, CDR1 is SGHAT, CDR2 FQNNGV. CDR3 in DNA: TGTGCCAGCAGCTTATATGGCGGGAGCTCCTACGAGCAGTACTTC. Translated, it gives CASSLYGGSSYEQYF.

The rearrangement uses TRBV20-1 and TRBJ1-1; the D gene is possibly TRBD1 (5 bases). Germline V gives CDR1 DFQATT, CDR2 SNEGSKA (reference sequence). The CDR3 has 13 residues. Trimming left V 3 bases short and J 5 bases short, with 13 bases between. The CDR3 is CSASDGGRTEAFF. The DNA of the CDR3 is TGCAGTGCTAGTGACGGGGGACGGACTGAAGCTTTCTTT.

This chain uses TRBV6-6 with TRBJ2-5; perhaps TRBD2 as D (6 bases). The ends were cut back, 2 bases at V and 1 base at J, with 8 bases in the middle. Germline-derived CDR1 and CDR2 are MNHNY and SVGAGI (reference sequence). CDR3 size: 14 residues. The CDR3 DNA follows: TGTGCCAGCAGTTACGGAGGGGTCCAAGAGACCCAGTACTTC. Its translation: CASSYGGVQETQYF.

The rearrangement uses TRBV10-3 and TRBJ2-7, with 7 bases fitting TRBD2. Germline V CDR1 and CDR2: ENHRY, SYGVKD. V shed 0 bases, J shed 7 bases, and the junction held 6 bases outside the gene matches. CDR3 length equals 14 residues. The CDR3 sequence: CAISESGGLVEQYF. CDR3 nucleotide sequence: TGTGCCATCAGTGAGTCGGGGGGGTTGGTAGAGCAGTACTTC.

Comment on this clone: One end of the junction does not line up with germline, which may come from a read error. The chain has TRBV14 and TRBJ2-1; 10 nucleotides match TRBD2. The CDR3 extends over 16 amino acids. Germline V CDR1 and CDR2: SGHDN, FVKESK. This CDR3 is CASSQDAGVLAGELVF. CDR3 DNA sequence: TGTGCCAGCAGCCAAGACGCAGGGGTCCTAGCGGGAGAGTTAGTCTTC.

The V call is TRBV12-3 or TRBV12-4, the J call TRBJ1-6; maybe TRBD1 (6 bases). V lost 5 bases to trimming and J lost 7 bases, with 9 bases between them. The CDR3 totals 13 residues. CDR3 sequence: CASSATGNSPLHF. In nucleotides, the CDR3 is TGTGCCAGCAGTGCTACAGGGAATTCACCCCTCCACTTT.

The gene calls are TRBV19 and TRBJ2-5; TRBD1 might be the D (6 bases). Germline values: CDR1 LNHDA, CDR2 SQIVND (reference sequence). With 4 bases removed from V and 7 bases from J, the gap between germline ends came to 10 bases. CDR3 length: 12 residues. The CDR3 loop reads CASSRNRVTQYF. In DNA form, the CDR3 reads TGTGCCAGTAGTAGAAACAGGGTGACCCAGTACTTC.

This sequence joins TRBV5-4 and TRBJ2-3; 8 bases align to TRBD1. CDR3 length equals 18 residues. The germline V gene encodes CDR1 SGHNT and CDR2 YYREEE (reference sequence). Trimming cost V 0 bases and J 3 bases; bases outside gene matches: 12. CDR3 nucleotides: TGTGCCAGCAGCTTGGGACAGGGGAACCGTGGCGGTACAGATACGCAGTATTTT. Its protein product is CASSLGQGNRGGTDTQYF.

The gene calls are TRBV19 and TRBJ2-5; TRBD2 matches 8 bases. Germline CDR1 reads LNHDA; CDR2 reads SQIVND (reference sequence). Losses at the gene ends were 2 bases for V and 1 base for J; bases not matched to a gene: 3. This CDR3 contains 15 residues. CDR3: CASSILAGSQETQYF. CDR3 nucleotides: TGTGCCAGTAGTATATTAGCGGGGTCCCAAGAGACCCAGTACTTC.

The J gene is TRBJ1-1, the V gene TRBV27, with TRBD1 matching 12 bases. The trim removed 7 bases at V and 6 bases at J, leaving 3 bases unmatched. CDR3 length: 13 residues. Germline V CDR1 and CDR2: MNHEY, SMNVEV (reference sequence). The CDR3 sequence is CASIGTGGSEAFF. In DNA form, the CDR3 reads TGTGCCAGCATAGGGACAGGGGGCTCTGAAGCTTTCTTT.

This chain joins TRBV6-1 and TRBJ2-3; D uncertain. CDR3 length: 14 residues. The ends were cut back, 2 bases at V and 6 bases at J, with 12 bases in the middle. Per germline, CDR1 MNHNS and CDR2 SASEGT. The CDR3 DNA reads as TGTGCCAGCAGTGAAAATGCTTGGCTGGATACGCAGTATTTT. This sequence encodes CASSENAWLDTQYF.

The chain couples TRBV4-1 to TRBJ1-5; D not resolved. The CDR3 sequence is 15 residues long. Germline V gene data show CDR1 as MGHRA and CDR2 as YSYEKL. The ends were cut back, 4 bases at V and 4 bases at J, with 14 bases in the middle. The CDR3 nucleotides read TGCGCCAGCAGCCCCGGGCGGGGAGGGAATCAGCCCCAGCATTTT. As protein: CASSPGRGGNQPQHF.